These 9 T cell receptor beta chains came from one sample sequenced in a study of blood T cell repertoires in COVID-19. TCRdb's copy holds only in-frame clones and misses some; the assay was immunoSEQ multiplex PCR. This sample has over 75,000 clones, with approximately 82% found just once. Material for sequencing was peripheral blood. All receptors come from a woman older than 75 with acute or convalescent COVID-19.

The J gene is TRBJ2-5, the V gene TRBV6-6; D call uncertain. The CDR3 is 13 amino acids. Germline V lookup: CDR1 MNHNY, CDR2 SVGAGI (reference sequence). V was cut by 2 bases and J by 2 bases, with 6 bases left in between. The CDR3 DNA is TGTGCCAGCAGTTACGGCCCACAAGAGACCCAGTACTTC. Translation: CASSYGPQETQYF.

V and J are TRBV2 and TRBJ2-2, with TRBD2 matching 11 bases. CDR1 and CDR2 from the germline V gene are SNHLY and FYNNEI. V was pared by 7 bases and J by 1 base, with 2 bases of the junction left unmatched. The length of the CDR3 is 15 residues. The CDR3 here is CASIGTSGNTGELFF. CDR3 in DNA: TGTGCCAGCATCGGGACTAGCGGGAACACCGGGGAGCTGTTTTTT.

The chain employs TRBV27 and TRBJ2-6, with D unclear. The CDR3 length is 13 residues. Per germline, CDR1 MNHEY and CDR2 SMNVEV (reference sequence). V lost 8 bases and J 0 bases, leaving 5 bases between the germline ends. The CDR3 DNA follows: TGTGCCAGCCTACGCTCTGGGGCCAACGTCCTGACTTTC. This translates into CASLRSGANVLTF.

The V gene is TRBV6-5, the J gene TRBJ2-7; D ambiguous. CDR1 and CDR2 (germline): MNHEY, SVGAGI. The CDR3 runs 10 residues. V lost 7 bases, J lost 4 bases, and 5 bases lay in between. The CDR3 nucleotides are TGTGCCAGCAATCAGTACGAGCAGTACTTC. It codes for CASNQYEQYF.

The chain links TRBV5-1 to TRBJ2-7; 11 nucleotides match TRBD1. V lost 4 bases and J lost 7; bases outside the gene matches: 7. There are 14 residues in the CDR3. CDR1 is SGHRS, CDR2 YFSETQ, per germline. The DNA of the CDR3 is TGCGCCAGCAGCGGAGGACAGGGGGCAAAAGAGCAGTACTTC. Amino acids: CASSGGQGAKEQYF.

The gene calls are TRBV28 and TRBJ2-1, with 9 bases that match TRBD2. Germline V gives CDR1 MDHEN, CDR2 SYDVKM. The CDR3 length is 16 residues. The V gene end was trimmed by 7 bases and the J gene end by 4 bases; junction bases not matched to a gene: 11. The CDR3 DNA sequence: TGTGCCAGCAATACACCAGCGGGAGGACAATACAATGAGCAGTTCTTC. This gives the protein CASNTPAGGQYNEQFF.

This chain connects TRBV19 to TRBJ1-2; 10 positions agree with TRBD1. The CDR3 is 14 amino acids. The ends lost 8 bases at V and 4 bases at J; junction bases unmatched: 7. In germline, CDR1 is LNHDA, CDR2 SQIVND (reference sequence). In DNA form, the CDR3 reads TGTGCCAGTGGGGACAGGGGCGGACCCTATGGCTACACCTTC. Translation: CASGDRGGPYGYTF.

The V gene is TRBV6-6, the J gene TRBJ1-4, with D perhaps matching TRBD1 (5 bases). The CDR3 is made up of 15 amino acids. Trimming removed 7 bases at V and 5 bases at J, with 17 bases between. Germline CDR1 MNHNY, CDR2 SVGAGI (reference sequence). CDR3 in DNA: TGTGCCAGCACCCTAAAGGGGTACGGGAATGAAAAACTGTTTTTT. Translation: CASTLKGYGNEKLFF.

This CDR3 reads CATSRGLSGPANEKLFF. In DNA, the CDR3 is TGTGCCACCAGCAGAGGCCTATCCGGTCCTGCTAATGAAAAACTGTTTTTT. The chain combines TRBV15 with TRBJ1-4; D ambiguous. With 1 base removed from V and 3 bases from J, the gap between germline ends came to 15 bases. This CDR3 spans 17 amino acids. The germline gives CDR1 LNHNV, CDR2 YYDKDF (reference sequence).